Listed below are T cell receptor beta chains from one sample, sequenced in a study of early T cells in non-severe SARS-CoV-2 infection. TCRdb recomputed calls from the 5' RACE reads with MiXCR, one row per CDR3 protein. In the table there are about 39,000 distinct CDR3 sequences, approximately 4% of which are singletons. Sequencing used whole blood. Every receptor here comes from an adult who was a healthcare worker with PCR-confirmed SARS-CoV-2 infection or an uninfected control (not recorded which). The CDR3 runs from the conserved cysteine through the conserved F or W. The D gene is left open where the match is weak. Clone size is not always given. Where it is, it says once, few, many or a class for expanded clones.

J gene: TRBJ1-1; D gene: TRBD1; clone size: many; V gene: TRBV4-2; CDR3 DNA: TGTGCCAGCAGCCAAGGACAGGGGAGTAACACTGAAGCTTTCTTT; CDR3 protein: CASSQGQGSNTEAFF
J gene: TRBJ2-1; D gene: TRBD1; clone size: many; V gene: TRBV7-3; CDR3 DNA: TGTGCCAGCAGCTTGTCCGGGACAGGGGGCAATGAGCAGTTCTTC; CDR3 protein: CASSLSGTGGNEQFF
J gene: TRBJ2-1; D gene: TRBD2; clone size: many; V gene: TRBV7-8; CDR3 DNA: TGTGCCAGCAGCTTAGCTAGACTAGCGGGGGGGCCAAGGGAGCAGTTCTTC; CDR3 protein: CASSLARLAGGPREQFF
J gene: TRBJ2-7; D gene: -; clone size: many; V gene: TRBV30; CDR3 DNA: TGTGCCTGGAGTCGCCAAACGGGAGTACTGTACGAGCAGTACTTC; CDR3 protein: CAWSRQTGVLYEQYF
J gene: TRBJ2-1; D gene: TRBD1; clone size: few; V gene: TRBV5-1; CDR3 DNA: TGCGCCAGCAGCCCCACGGACAGGGTACAGGACAATGAGCAGTTCTTC; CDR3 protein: CASSPTDRVQDNEQFF
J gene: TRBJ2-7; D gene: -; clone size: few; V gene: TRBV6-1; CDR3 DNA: TGTGCCAGCAGCCGACGGTCTGTATACGAGCAGTACTTC; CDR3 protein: CASSRRSVYEQYF
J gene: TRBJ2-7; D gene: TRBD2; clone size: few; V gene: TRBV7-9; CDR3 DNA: TGTGCCAGCAGCTCGGGACTAGCGGGGATTTACGAGCAGTACTTC; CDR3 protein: CASSSGLAGIYEQYF
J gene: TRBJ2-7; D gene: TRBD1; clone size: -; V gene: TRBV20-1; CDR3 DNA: TGCAGTGCTGGACAGGACTTCTCCTACGAGCAGTACTTC; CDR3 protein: CSAGQDFSYEQYF
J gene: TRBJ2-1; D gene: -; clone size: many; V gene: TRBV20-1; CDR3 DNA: TGCAGTGGTAGGGGGGCCAGAAATGAGCAGTTCTTC; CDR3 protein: CSGRGARNEQFF
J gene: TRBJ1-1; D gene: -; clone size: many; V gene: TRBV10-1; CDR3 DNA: TGCGCCAGCAGTGACCACGGACTGAACACTGAAGCTTTCTTT; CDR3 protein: CASSDHGLNTEAFF
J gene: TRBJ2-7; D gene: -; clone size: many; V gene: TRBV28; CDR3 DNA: TGTGCCAGCAGTTCCCCTGGGGGGGGCGCGGACGAGCAGTACTTC; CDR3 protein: CASSSPGGGADEQYF
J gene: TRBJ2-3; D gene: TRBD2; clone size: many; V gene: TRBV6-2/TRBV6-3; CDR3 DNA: TGTGCCAGCAGTCAAAGGACTAGCGGGCGAAGCACAGATACGCAGTATTTT; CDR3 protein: CASSQRTSGRSTDTQYF
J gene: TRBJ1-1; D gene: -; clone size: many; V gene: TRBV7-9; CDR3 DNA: TGTGCCAGCAGCCTAAGGGGGTTCACTGAAGCTTTCTTT; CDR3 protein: CASSLRGFTEAFF
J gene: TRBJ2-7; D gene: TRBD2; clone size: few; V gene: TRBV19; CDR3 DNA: TGTGCCAGCAATACGGGACTAGCGGGCCAGCAGCAGTACTTC; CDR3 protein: CASNTGLAGQQQYF
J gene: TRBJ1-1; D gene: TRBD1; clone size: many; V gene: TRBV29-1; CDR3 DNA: TGCAGCGTTGAGAGACAGGGGAACACTGAAGCTTTCTTT; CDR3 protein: CSVERQGNTEAFF
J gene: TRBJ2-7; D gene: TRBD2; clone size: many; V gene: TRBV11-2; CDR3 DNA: TGTGCCAGCAGCTCTACTAGCGGTTCCTACGAGCAGTACTTC; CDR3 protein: CASSSTSGSYEQYF
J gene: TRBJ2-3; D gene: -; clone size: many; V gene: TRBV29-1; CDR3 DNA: TGCAGCGCTGAGCCATGGACAGCTTTTCGCACAGATACGCAGTATTTT; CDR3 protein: CSAEPWTAFRTDTQYF
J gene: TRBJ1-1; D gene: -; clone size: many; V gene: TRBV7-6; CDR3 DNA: TGTGCCAGCAGCTCGGACAGGAACACTGAAGCTTTCTTT; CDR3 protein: CASSSDRNTEAFF
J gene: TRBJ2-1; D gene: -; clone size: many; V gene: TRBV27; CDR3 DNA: TGTGCCAGCAGTTGGGGACACCCCTACAATGAGCAGTTCTTC; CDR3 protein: CASSWGHPYNEQFF
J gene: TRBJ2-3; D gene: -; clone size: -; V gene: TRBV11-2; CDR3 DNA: TGTGCCAGCAGCCCCCCGAGGGGCACAGATACGCAGTATTTT; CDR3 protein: CASSPPRGTDTQYF